Shown below are 11 T cell receptor beta chains from a single sample sequenced in a study of tumor and adjacent non-tumor tissue in lung cancer. RNA was extracted from bulk tissue without any cell sorting. The normal lung tissue was taken more than 3 cm from the tumor edge. A modified ARM-PCR protocol with three rounds of nested PCR amplified TCRbeta. TCRdb re-analysed the multiplex PCR reads in MiXCR, keeping a single row per CDR3 protein. The data show 60,000 to 100,000 distinct CDR3 sequences, around 76% seen once. Sequenced input: distant non-tumor lung tissue. The receptors here all came from a man in his 70s with non-small cell lung cancer.

Points on this clonotype: An end of the junction does not agree with germline; a read error may underlie this. The CDR3 DNA reads TGTGCCAGCAATTACCCAGGAGAGGGGATTAGCGGGAGGTCTAGCACAGATACGCAGTATTTT. Its protein product is CASNYPGEGISGRSSTDTQYF. The chain combines TRBV6-6 with TRBJ2-3, with 10 bases matching TRBD2. This CDR3 is 21 amino acids long. Germline assignment: CDR1 MNHNY and CDR2 SVGAGI (reference sequence).

With regard to this clonotype: This may stem from a read error, because a much larger clone lies one nucleotide away. The final CDR3 position lacks the conserved phenylalanine or tryptophan, pointing to a likely read error. The chain is built from TRBV12-3 or TRBV12-4 and TRBJ1-3; D may be TRBD1 (5 bases). This CDR3 spans 14 amino acids. V was cut by 8 bases and J by 4 bases, with 15 bases left in between. Written as DNA, the CDR3 is TGTGCCAGCGGCGACGGGGCCAAAGGAAACACCATATATTTA. This sequence encodes CASGDGAKGNTIYL.

Turning to this clonotype: The CDR3 end shows no conserved phenylalanine or tryptophan, and so a read error is likely. The chain uses TRBV12-5 and TRBJ2-7; D may be TRBD2 (6 bases). There are 17 residues in the CDR3. V was trimmed by 3 bases and J by 2 bases, leaving 20 bases between them. The germline V gene has CDR1 LGHNT and CDR2 FRNRAP. For the CDR3, the DNA is TGTGCTAGTGGTTTATTCTTGTCGGGGGAAGGAACCTACGAGCAGTACTTA. It is translated as CASGLFLSGEGTYEQYL.

In the case of this clonotype: The junction does not match germline at one end; this may be a read error. V and J are TRBV20-1 and TRBJ1-6, with TRBD1 matching 11 bases. This CDR3 is built from 17 residues. Germline CDR1 is DFQATT and CDR2 is SNEGSKA (reference sequence). CDR3 amino acids: CGAPGQGAGAYNSPLHF. In DNA, the CDR3 is TGCGGTGCCCCTGGACAGGGGGCAGGTGCCTATAATTCACCCCTCCACTTT.

For this clonotype: The CDR3 end shows no conserved phenylalanine or tryptophan, and so a read error is likely. For the CDR3, the DNA is TGCAGTGCAAGAGATCGGGCGGGACCAGCCACCAATGAGCAGTTCATC. This encodes CSARDRAGPATNEQFI. This rearrangement joins TRBV20-1 to TRBJ2-1, with a weak D call TRBD2 (6 bases). Germline CDR1 reads DFQATT; CDR2 reads SNEGSKA (reference sequence). CDR3 length: 16 residues.

About this clonotype: At one boundary the junction diverges from the germline segment, which might be a read error. The chain has TRBV12-3 or TRBV12-4 and TRBJ1-3; no clear D gene. The CDR3 is 16 residues long. The CDR3 is CASSSPTGPSGITIYF. CDR3 coding DNA: TGTGCCAGCAGTTCCCCCACGGGCCCCTCTGGAATCACCATATATTTT.

Concerning this clonotype: This clone may be a read error of a much larger clone one base away. The chain is built from TRBV4-1 and TRBJ1-3, with a possible D match to TRBD1 (6 bases). Germline-derived CDR1 and CDR2 are MGHRA and YSYEKL. The CDR3 is 16 residues long. The CDR3 loop reads CASSQDRGSSGSTIYF. The CDR3 coding sequence is TGCGCCAGCAGCCAAGACAGGGGTAGCTCTGGAAGCACCATATATTTT.

Of note for this clonotype: At one of its ends the junction is not consistent with the germline gene, which may arise from a read error. This rearrangement joins TRBV29-1 to TRBJ2-1; D could derive from TRBD1 or TRBD2 (5 bases each). CDR3 length equals 13 residues. Germline CDR1 is SQVTM and CDR2 is ANQGSEA. CDR3 nucleotide sequence: TGCAGCGTTGAAGGTGTAGGGACGATTGAGCACTTCTTC. It specifies CSVEGVGTIEHFF.

As regards this clonotype: A read error may account for a junction end that differs from germline. The J gene is TRBJ1-4, the V gene TRBV4-2; tentatively, D is TRBD1 (5 bases). The CDR3 is made up of 14 amino acids. Germline V CDR1 and CDR2: LGHNA, YNFKEQ. In nucleotides, the CDR3 is TGTGCCAGAAGCCAACCCGGGACCTTAGAAAAACTGTTTTTT. This sequence encodes CARSQPGTLEKLFF.

Comments on this clonotype: Being one base from a much bigger clone, this may be a read error. The chain has TRBV10-1 and TRBJ2-7; D is unresolved. Germline assignment: CDR1 WNHNN and CDR2 SYGVQD (reference sequence). Trimming removed 8 bases at V and 6 bases at J, with 17 bases between. The CDR3 runs 13 residues. CDR3: CASSKVIRSEQYF. CDR3 DNA: TGCGCCAGCTCTAAGGTGATAAGAAGCGAGCAGTACTTC.

Sample share makes this clonotype medium-sized. The V call is TRBV11-1, the J call TRBJ1-6; 8 nucleotides agree with TRBD1. CDR1 SGHAT and CDR2 FQDESV come from the germline V gene (reference sequence). J gave up 7 bases and V 6 bases, and 14 bases lay outside the gene matches. The CDR3 covers 17 residues. The CDR3 loop is CASSSKRGTGSNSPLHF. In DNA form, the CDR3 reads TGTGCCAGCAGTTCCAAACGCGGGACAGGCTCCAATTCACCCCTCCACTTT.